These 26 T cell receptor beta chains originate from one sample sequenced in a study of cytomegalovirus exposure and HLA in healthy donors. PCR involved 60 Vbeta and 13 Jbeta primers. Measured with immunoSEQ multiplex PCR; TCRdb has only the in-frame clones, and not every one. The data contain approximately 150,000 clones, more than 70% of them singletons. Material for sequencing was PBMCs. The source of these receptors is a man aged 18 to 29 in good health and CMV-seropositive.

Concerning this clone: A read error is likely, as this CDR3 ends without the conserved phenylalanine or tryptophan. No DNA is shown, since the ends of the CDR3 on it are uncertain; the CDR3 is the one TCRdb lists. This chain uses TRBV18 with TRBJ2-3; the D call TRBD1 from the table was never checked on the DNA. Germline V gene data show CDR1 as KGHSH and CDR2 as LQKENI. The CDR3 is made up of 12 amino acids, end residues included. The CDR3 sequence is CASSRDRGQQET.

The CDR3 DNA sequence: TGTGCCAGCAGACCTGGGACTCAAGATACGCAGTATTTT. The encoded protein is CASRPGTQDTQYF. The gene calls are TRBV6-5 and TRBJ2-3; D is possibly TRBD2 (6 bases). V was shortened by 6 bases and J by 5 bases, with 12 bases between the two germline ends. Germline V gene data show CDR1 as MNHEY and CDR2 as SVGAGI. The CDR3 loop spans 13 amino acids.

The rearrangement uses TRBV28 and TRBJ2-5, with a weak D call TRBD2 (6 bases). V lost 5 bases and J lost 3, with 16 bases in between. The CDR3 contains 15 residues. Germline loops: CDR1 MDHEN, CDR2 SYDVKM. The CDR3 DNA follows: TGTGCCAGCAGTGGAGAAGCGGAGGGCAAAGAGACCCAGTACTTC. Translation: CASSGEAEGKETQYF. Full variable domain (outside the CDR3, taken from reference TRBV28 and TRBJ2-5): DVKVTQSSRYLVKRTGEKVFLECVQDMDHENMFWYRQDPGLGLRLIYFSYDVKMKEKGDIPEGYSVSREKKERFSLILESASTNQTSMYLCASSGEAEGKETQYFGPGTRLLVL.

The J gene is TRBJ2-1, the V gene TRBV7-3; 11 bases line up with TRBD2. Per the germline V gene, CDR1 is SGHTA and CDR2 is FQGTGA. This CDR3 contains 16 residues. Trimming at V came to 3 bases and at J to 5 bases, leaving 6 bases not matched to a gene. The chain's CDR3 is CASSFASGRSDNEQFF. DNA of the CDR3: TGTGCCAGCAGCTTTGCTAGCGGGAGGAGTGACAATGAGCAGTTCTTC.

This sequence joins TRBV5-4 and TRBJ2-5; the match to TRBD1 covers 7 bases. The CDR3 spans 15 residues. The germline CDR1 and CDR2 sequences are SGHNT and YYREEE (reference sequence). Trimming took 4 bases from V and 3 from J; bases not matched to a gene: 9. The CDR3 DNA reads as TGTGCCAGCAGCCTTGTCGGGACAGCCGAAGAGACCCAGTACTTC. It is translated as CASSLVGTAEETQYF.

The genes are TRBV30 and TRBJ2-2, with 7 bases that match TRBD2. Trimming took 2 bases from V and 6 from J; bases not matched to a gene: 9. Germline V CDR1 and CDR2: GTSNPN, SVGIG (reference sequence). The CDR3 runs 15 residues. In DNA form, the CDR3 reads TGTGCCTGGAGTTCGGGGCTAGCGGTTTCCGGGGAGCTGTTTTTT. Encoded protein: CAWSSGLAVSGELFF.

The chain recombines TRBV28 with TRBJ2-5; 7 positions agree with TRBD2. This CDR3 has 18 residues. Germline CDR1 reads MDHEN; CDR2 reads SYDVKM. The V gene end was trimmed by 6 bases and the J gene end by 7 bases; junction bases not matched to a gene: 23. In nucleotides, the CDR3 is TGTGCCAGCAGCCCCCTCTTTTCTGGGAGGGAGGGCCTAGTGACCCAGTACTTC. The encoded protein is CASSPLFSGREGLVTQYF.

V gene TRBV5-1 combines with J gene TRBJ2-7; D gene unclear. The ends were cut back, 0 bases at V and 6 bases at J, with 10 bases in the middle. Germline V gives CDR1 SGHRS, CDR2 YFSETQ. This CDR3 has 13 residues. DNA of the CDR3: TGCGCCAGCAGCTTGGCAGGAATTTCCGAGCAGTACTTC. It codes for CASSLAGISEQYF.

The J gene is TRBJ2-2, the V gene TRBV6-1; 9 bases align to TRBD1. The CDR3 has 16 residues. Unmatched junction bases numbered 7, after V lost 4 bases and J lost 4 bases. Germline V CDR1 and CDR2: MNHNS, SASEGT. The CDR3: CASSVTGGAGTGELFF. The CDR3, as DNA: TGTGCCAGCAGTGTAACAGGGGGCGCGGGCACCGGGGAGCTGTTTTTT.

The V gene is TRBV7-9, the J gene TRBJ2-7, with 10 bases fitting TRBD2. J lost 3 bases, V lost 6 bases, and 8 bases had no gene match. The CDR3 runs to 15 residues. Germline values: CDR1 SEHNR, CDR2 FQNEAQ (reference sequence). CDR3 residues: CASRSSSGSFYEQYF. Written as DNA, the CDR3 is TGTGCCAGCAGGTCATCTAGCGGGAGTTTCTACGAGCAGTACTTC.

The chain recombines TRBV5-1 with TRBJ1-2, with 9 bases fitting TRBD1. This CDR3 contains 18 residues. Germline V gene sequence: CDR1 SGHRS, CDR2 YFSETQ. V lost 0 bases to trimming and J lost 3 bases; unmatched junction nucleotides: 12. Here the CDR3 reads CASSLDGTGLSGDYGYTF. The CDR3 DNA is TGCGCCAGCAGCTTGGACGGGACAGGGTTGAGTGGGGACTATGGCTACACCTTC.

The chain links TRBV28 to TRBJ1-4, with TRBD1 matching 8 bases. J was trimmed by 2 bases and V by 3 bases; bases with no gene match: 5. The CDR3 covers 16 residues. Germline assignment: CDR1 MDHEN and CDR2 SYDVKM. The CDR3 region is CASSFDGQGTNEKLFF. The DNA of the CDR3 is TGTGCCAGCAGTTTCGACGGACAGGGTACTAATGAAAAACTGTTTTTT. Full variable domain (outside the CDR3, taken from reference TRBV28 and TRBJ1-4): DVKVTQSSRYLVKRTGEKVFLECVQDMDHENMFWYRQDPGLGLRLIYFSYDVKMKEKGDIPEGYSVSREKKERFSLILESASTNQTSMYLCASSFDGQGTNEKLFFGSGTQLSVL.

This chain's CDR3 is CASSTSGGGNTIYF. CDR3 coding DNA: TGTGCCAGCAGCACCAGCGGGGGCGGAAACACCATATATTTT. The rearrangement joins TRBV7-6 to TRBJ1-3; perhaps TRBD1 as D (6 bases). From germline, CDR1 is SGHVS and CDR2 FNYEAQ. The CDR3 extends over 14 amino acids. V lost 5 bases and J 4 bases, leaving 12 bases between the germline ends.

About this clone: Other DNA sequences in this sample translate to the same CDR3. This rearrangement joins TRBV27 to TRBJ2-2; D ambiguous. Per the germline V gene, CDR1 is MNHEY and CDR2 is SMNVEV (reference sequence). This CDR3 has 13 amino acids. Between the trimmed V and J ends, which lost 3 bases and 2 bases, there was a span of 4 bases. CDR3 sequence (DNA): TGTGCCAGCAGTTTCCTTAACACCGGGGAGCTGTTTTTT. It encodes CASSFLNTGELFF.

The chain recombines TRBV9 with TRBJ1-4; perhaps TRBD1 as D (6 bases). CDR3 size: 16 residues. V was clipped by 1 base and J by 1 base, with 11 bases between them. Germline assignment: CDR1 SGDLS and CDR2 YYNGEE. The chain's CDR3 is CASSVQGRGTNEKLFF. The CDR3 DNA reads as TGTGCCAGCAGCGTACAGGGGAGGGGAACTAATGAAAAACTGTTTTTT. Drawing the rest from reference TRBV9 and TRBJ1-4, the complete variable domain is DSGVTQTPKHLITATGQRVTLRCSPRSGDLSVYWYQQSLDQGLQFLIQYYNGEERAKGNILERFSAQQFPDLHSELNLSSLELGDSALYFCASSVQGRGTNEKLFFGSGTQLSVL.

The chain joins TRBV28 to TRBJ1-2; 9 bases map to TRBD1. With V trimmed by 2 bases and J by 5 bases, 3 bases remained unmatched. The germline gives CDR1 MDHEN, CDR2 SYDVKM. The CDR3 loop spans 14 amino acids. CDR3 in amino acids: CASSLDRGVYGYTF. In DNA form, the CDR3 reads TGTGCCAGCAGTTTAGACAGGGGGGTATATGGCTACACCTTC.

The rearrangement uses TRBV2 and TRBJ1-5, with TRBD1 as a possible D gene (6 bases). This CDR3 has 16 amino acids. V was shortened by 5 bases and J by 2 bases, with 16 bases between the two germline ends. Germline CDR1 is SNHLY and CDR2 is FYNNEI. This chain's CDR3 is CASSFGTPTGNQPQHF. The DNA for the CDR3 is TGTGCCAGCAGTTTCGGGACACCGACGGGCAATCAGCCCCAGCATTTT.

The chain carries TRBV4-1 and TRBJ2-2; no firm D call. This CDR3 contains 16 residues. V was clipped by 2 bases and J by 2 bases, with 12 bases between them. Looked up from germline, CDR1 is MGHRA and CDR2 is YSYEKL. CDR3 residues: CASSQSLVTNTGELFF. The CDR3 region has the DNA TGCGCCAGCAGCCAAAGTCTGGTGACTAACACCGGGGAGCTGTTTTTT.

The chain is built from TRBV5-4 and TRBJ1-4; D gene ambiguous. Looked up from germline, CDR1 is SGHNT and CDR2 is YYREEE (reference sequence). The CDR3 totals 14 residues. Between the trimmed V and J ends, which lost 0 bases and 5 bases, there was a span of 8 bases. The chain's CDR3 is CASSLGTENEKLFF. DNA for the CDR3: TGTGCCAGCAGCTTGGGAACAGAAAATGAAAAACTGTTTTTT.

This chain joins TRBV7-2 and TRBJ1-5; D is perhaps TRBD1 (6 bases). This CDR3 has 16 residues. CDR1 and CDR2 from the germline V gene are SGHTA and FQGNSA. The V gene lost 5 bases and the J gene lost 0 bases, with 14 bases spanning the gap. The CDR3, as DNA: TGTGCCAGCAGCATCGGACAGCCTTATAGCAATCAGCCCCAGCATTTT. It is translated as CASSIGQPYSNQPQHF. The complete variable domain, with remaining parts taken from reference TRBV7-2 and TRBJ1-5, reads GAGVSQSPSNKVTEKGKDVELRCDPISGHTALYWYRQSLGQGLEFLIYFQGNSAPDKSGLPSDRFSAERTGGSVSTLTIQRTQQEDSAVYLCASSIGQPYSNQPQHFGDGTRLSIL.

This chain's CDR3 is CAIRGLAGGRSYNEQFF. In DNA form, the CDR3 reads TGTGCCATCCGCGGACTAGCGGGAGGAAGGTCCTACAATGAGCAGTTCTTC. This chain uses TRBV5-4 with TRBJ2-1, with TRBD2 matching 14 bases. Germline CDR1 is SGHNT and CDR2 is YYREEE (reference sequence). This CDR3 region has 17 residues. V gave up 9 bases and J gave up 1 base; unmatched junction bases: 9.

This clone came up once. CDR3 DNA: TGCGCCAGCAGCCAGGGACAGGCCACCTCCTACGAGCAGTACTTC. Translated, it gives CASSQGQATSYEQYF. This rearrangement joins TRBV4-1 to TRBJ2-5; 8 positions agree with TRBD1. The tail of the sequence fits TRBJ2-7 better, so the J call may be wrong. CDR1 is MGHRA, CDR2 YSYEKL, per germline. The CDR3 extends over 15 amino acids.

The gene calls are TRBV28 and TRBJ2-7, with 7 bases that match TRBD1. CDR3 length equals 14 residues. Germline-derived CDR1 and CDR2 are MDHEN and SYDVKM. Unmatched junction bases numbered 11, after V lost 10 bases and J lost 2 bases. The CDR3 sequence: CATRKRDRAYEQYF. In DNA form, the CDR3 reads TGTGCCACCCGCAAGAGAGACAGGGCCTACGAGCAGTACTTC. The whole variable domain, remainder taken from reference TRBV28 and TRBJ2-7, is DVKVTQSSRYLVKRTGEKVFLECVQDMDHENMFWYRQDPGLGLRLIYFSYDVKMKEKGDIPEGYSVSREKKERFSLILESASTNQTSMYLCATRKRDRAYEQYFGPGTRLTVT.

V and J are TRBV25-1 and TRBJ1-2; 7 nucleotides align to TRBD1. Germline V gives CDR1 MGHDK, CDR2 SYGVNS. With 1 base clipped from V and 1 base from J, the junction kept 9 bases outside the gene matches. This CDR3 has 17 residues. In nucleotides, the CDR3 is TGTGCCAGCAGTGAATCGCAGGGGGAATCATTTAACTATGGCTACACCTTC. Protein: CASSESQGESFNYGYTF.

This clone has a handful of counts. The V and J genes are TRBV6-6 and TRBJ1-1, with D uncertain. Germline CDR1 and CDR2: MNHNY and SVGAGI (reference sequence). Between the trimmed V and J ends, which lost 10 bases and 0 bases, there was a span of 15 bases. This CDR3 is built from 14 residues. The chain's CDR3 is CATTVGRMNTEAFF. CDR3 in DNA: TGTGCCACCACCGTGGGCCGCATGAACACTGAAGCTTTCTTT.

This chain uses TRBV27 with TRBJ2-7; the D gene is possibly TRBD2 (5 bases). The CDR3 is made up of 17 amino acids. Per the germline V gene, CDR1 is MNHEY and CDR2 is SMNVEV (reference sequence). The V gene lost 5 bases and the J gene lost 4 bases, with 24 bases spanning the gap. In DNA, the CDR3 is TGTGCCAGCAGTCCACTAGGAACGGGGTCTGTGTTTTACGAGCAGTACTTC. Translating gives CASSPLGTGSVFYEQYF.